Listed here is a single T cell receptor beta chain. Its antigen is still unknown. This sample is part of a study of shared clonotypes between healthy human individuals. Study in general: Used for every donor were three CD4 naive, three CD4 memory, two CD8 naive and one CD8 memory plate. Points from the study as a whole: The study generally estimated greater richness for naive than memory subsets.

This CDR3 comprises 16 residues. Germline V CDR1 and CDR2: SGHRS, YFSETQ. V lost 0 bases, J lost 1 base, and 5 bases stayed unmatched. Both subsets, CD45RA+ naive and CD45RA-negative memory, were split from the CD4+ cells. Samples underwent the assay at deep level. Assay used: immunoSEQ multiplex PCR; TCRdb lists only in-frame clones, some missing. The sample contains about 2,500,000 clones, around nine tenths of which appear only once. J is TRBJ2-3 and V is TRBV5-1; 7 bases match TRBD2. The sequence derives from a man younger than 35 in good health. Sequencing was carried out using naive CD4+ T cells sorted from blood. Subset in this sample: CD45RA+ positively selected. The CDR3 region is CASSLAGGSGTDTQYF. In DNA, the CDR3 is TGCGCCAGCAGCTTGGCCGGCGGGAGTGGCACAGATACGCAGTATTTT.